The sequence of this TCR beta chain was determined in a study of T cells in Graves' hyperthyroidism and ophthalmopathy. The CDR3 is 12 amino acids. The V end lost 3 bases, the J end lost 8 bases, and 13 bases lay between the germline ends. In germline, CDR1 is SQVTM, CDR2 ANQGSEA. Of note for this clonotype: What it recognizes is unknown.

Amplification yielded TCR beta CDR3 regions, with RNA transcripts as the source. First-round RT-PCR with HTBI primers amplified the TCR CDR3 region. Using its own MiXCR run on the multiplex PCR reads, TCRdb lists one record per CDR3 protein. The sample includes approximately 600,000 distinct CDR3 sequences, about 20% of them seen just once. Whole-study findings and limits: Peripheral blood also featured most of the thyroid clonotypes expanded above 0.001.

Disease duration was under 3 months in the ophthalmopathy patients, who also had a Clinical Activity Score of at least 3 and a NOSPECS grade of at least 4. For the diagnoses, clinical symptoms, serum thyroxine and TRAb, thyroid ultrasound and orbital computed tomography were used. PBMCs stemmed from under 11 ml fresh peripheral blood. Input material: blood. The sequence came from a young man with Graves' ophthalmopathy. This chain uses TRBV29-1 with TRBJ1-2; the D is unclear. The CDR3 protein is CSVDSGDVGYTF. CDR3 nucleotide sequence: TGCAGCGTTGACTCAGGAGATGTCGGCTACACCTTC. The entire variable domain, with the rest obtained from reference TRBV29-1 and TRBJ1-2, is as follows: SAVISQKPSRDICQRGTSLTIQCQVDSQVTMMFWYRQQPGQSLTLIATANQGSEATYESGFVIDKFPISRPNLTFSTLTVSNMSPEDSSIYLCSVDSGDVGYTFGSGTRLTVV.